The rows below give T cell receptor beta chains drawn from one sample of a study of memory CD4+ T cells and cytomegalovirus serostatus. Using immunoSEQ multiplex PCR, the repertoire was profiled, and TCRdb retains in-frame clones only, with some absent. The sample includes about 60,000 clones, around 80% seen only once; the top ten take 0.7% to 0.85%. Input material: memory CD4+ T cells from blood. The receptors derive from an adult in good health and CMV-seronegative. Each CDR3 is given with its conserved first and last residue. Each record gives: D gene, clone size, V gene, J gene, CDR3 DNA, CDR3 protein. A D gene is named only where the DNA matches it firmly. Expanded clones are given a class, and other clones once, few, many or no size at all.

D: .; size: .; V: TRBV18; J: TRBJ2-1; DNA: TGTGCCAGCTCACCAAGGGGACGGGCCACTAATGAGCAGTTCTTC; CDR3: CASSPRGRATNEQFF
D: .; size: .; V: TRBV7-9; J: TRBJ2-2; DNA: TGTGCCAGCAGCTCATTGGTCGGCGGGGAGCTGTTTTTT; CDR3: CASSSLVGGELFF
D: .; size: few; V: TRBV18; J: TRBJ1-2; DNA: TGTGCCAGCTCACCAGGGGATTATGGCTACACCTTC; CDR3: CASSPGDYGYTF
D: TRBD1; size: .; V: TRBV4-1; J: TRBJ1-2; DNA: TGCGCCAGCAGCCAACAACCGGGACAGGGGGCGGCCAACTCTGGCTACACCTTC; CDR3: CASSQQPGQGAANSGYTF
D: TRBD1; size: once; V: TRBV29-1; J: TRBJ1-1; DNA: TGCAGCGTCGGACAGGGGGCCGCTGAAGCTTTCTTT; CDR3: CSVGQGAAEAFF
D: .; size: .; V: TRBV6-1; J: TRBJ1-1; DNA: TGTGCCAGCAGACCGACAGCGAACACTGAAGCTTTCTTT; CDR3: CASRPTANTEAFF
D: .; size: .; V: TRBV4-2; J: TRBJ2-7; DNA: TGTGCCAGCAGCCAATTCGTAGTATTCAACGAGCAGTACTTC; CDR3: CASSQFVVFNEQYF
D: .; size: .; V: TRBV29-1; J: TRBJ1-2; DNA: TGCAGCGCCACTGGGGGGGATGGCTACACCTTC; CDR3: CSATGGDGYTF
D: TRBD1; size: .; V: TRBV28; J: TRBJ1-5; DNA: TGTGCCAGCAGGACAGGGGGCTGGAGTCAGCCCCAGCATTTT; CDR3: CASRTGGWSQPQHF
D: .; size: .; V: TRBV5-1; J: TRBJ1-4; DNA: TGCGCCAGCAGCGTAGGGACCGCTCAGGAAGTTGGAAAACTGTTTTTT; CDR3: CASSVGTAQEVGKLFF
D: .; size: once; V: TRBV25-1; J: TRBJ1-3; DNA: TGTGCCAGCAGTGGCCGACAGGCCCACTCTGGAAACACCATATATTTT; CDR3: CASSGRQAHSGNTIYF
D: .; size: .; V: TRBV7-2; J: TRBJ1-3; DNA: TGTGCGGTCCGCGTGGGGGACGGAAACACCATATATTTT; CDR3: CAVRVGDGNTIYF
D: TRBD2; size: few; V: TRBV5-1; J: TRBJ2-3; DNA: TGCGCCAGTGTCCGCTCGGGACTAGCGGGGACAGATACGCAGTATTTT; CDR3: CASVRSGLAGTDTQYF
D: .; size: few; V: TRBV7-2; J: TRBJ1-1; DNA: TGTGCCAGCAGCTCCTTTGGGGGTATCACTGAAGCTTTCTTT; CDR3: CASSSFGGITEAFF
D: .; size: .; V: TRBV27; J: TRBJ1-3; DNA: TGTGCCAGTAGGGCTACCTCTGGAAACACCATATATTTT; CDR3: CASRATSGNTIYF
D: .; size: once; V: TRBV6-4; J: TRBJ1-1; DNA: TGTGCCAGCAGGAGGGACTCCATAAACACTGAAGCTTTCTTT; CDR3: CASRRDSINTEAFF
D: .; size: few; V: TRBV5-1; J: TRBJ2-1; DNA: TGCGCCAGCAGCTCTGAAATAGAGCAGTTCTTC; CDR3: CASSSEIEQFF
D: .; size: .; V: TRBV7-2; J: TRBJ2-3; DNA: TGTGCCAGCAGCTTAGGACCCTTGGGAGATACGCAGTATTTT; CDR3: CASSLGPLGDTQYF
D: .; size: .; V: TRBV6-1; J: TRBJ2-3; DNA: TGTGCCAGCAGTGAAAGGAGCGGTACAGATACGCAGTATTTT; CDR3: CASSERSGTDTQYF
D: .; size: .; V: TRBV6-5; J: TRBJ1-1; DNA: TGTGCCAGCAGTTACTCAGAGGTAACTGAAGCTTTCTTT; CDR3: CASSYSEVTEAFF
D: TRBD2; size: .; V: TRBV6-5; J: TRBJ2-7; DNA: TGTGCCAGCATAAGGCGGGAGGGTCCTGATGAGCAGTACTTC; CDR3: CASIRREGPDEQYF
D: .; size: .; V: TRBV28; J: TRBJ2-7; DNA: TGTGCCAGCCGGCAGGCGATCTCCTACGAGCAGTACTTC; CDR3: CASRQAISYEQYF
D: .; size: .; V: TRBV18; J: TRBJ1-1; DNA: TGTGCCAGCTCACCACTTCCGACAGGCTTGAACACTGAAGCTTTCTTT; CDR3: CASSPLPTGLNTEAFF
D: .; size: .; V: TRBV19; J: TRBJ1-1; DNA: TGTGCCAGTAGTATAGAGTCAGGCACGGGAGCTTTCTTT; CDR3: CASSIESGTGAFF
D: TRBD2; size: .; V: TRBV7-3; J: TRBJ2-7; DNA: TGTGCCAGCAGCTCCCAGAGCGGGGCCGGCGAGCAGTACTTC; CDR3: CASSSQSGAGEQYF
D: .; size: .; V: TRBV4-1; J: TRBJ2-4; DNA: TGCGCCAGCAGCCAAGGGGGTTGGGGGGCCAAAAACATTCAGTACTTC; CDR3: CASSQGGWGAKNIQYF
D: TRBD1; size: .; V: TRBV18; J: TRBJ1-5; DNA: TGTGCCAGCTCACCAGGGCAGGGGGCCGTCCAGCCCCAGCATTTT; CDR3: CASSPGQGAVQPQHF
D: TRBD2; size: .; V: TRBV7-3; J: TRBJ2-1; DNA: TGTGCCAGCAGCTTAAATAGCGGGAGTGGGGATGAGCAGTTCTTC; CDR3: CASSLNSGSGDEQFF
D: .; size: .; V: TRBV18; J: TRBJ1-2; DNA: TGTGCCAGCACCCCTGGGGCAGGTCCTACTTCCTACACCTTC; CDR3: CASTPGAGPTSYTF
D: TRBD1; size: .; V: TRBV11-2; J: TRBJ2-5; DNA: TGTGCCAGCAGCGAACAGGGGGCGCCGGAGACCCAGTACTTC; CDR3: CASSEQGAPETQYF
D: TRBD1; size: .; V: TRBV7-3; J: TRBJ2-2; DNA: TGTGCCAGCAGCTTACAGGGGGACACCGGGGAGCTGTTTTTT; CDR3: CASSLQGDTGELFF
D: .; size: few; V: TRBV28; J: TRBJ1-5; DNA: TGTGCCAGCAGTTTATCAAGGAAGCAGCCCCAGCATTTT; CDR3: CASSLSRKQPQHF
D: .; size: few; V: TRBV5-1; J: TRBJ1-2; DNA: TGCGCCAGCAGCTTGGCCCGGGGCTCTGTTAACTATGGCTACACCTTC; CDR3: CASSLARGSVNYGYTF